A single sample is the source of the 30 T cell receptor beta chains below, sequenced in a study of blood T cell repertoires in COVID-19. The assay was immunoSEQ multiplex PCR, and TCRdb's table has in-frame clones only and misses some. The sample includes 300,000 to 450,000 clones, more than 70% of them seen just once. The sequencing sample was made of PBMCs or T cells enriched from blood (not recorded which). The receptors shown here come from a man younger than 45 who had recovered from COVID-19.

V and J are TRBV3-1 (or the pseudogene TRBV3-2) and TRBJ1-2; D gene unclear. V shed 0 bases and J shed 4 bases, with 9 bases lying between them. Germline V lookup: CDR1 LGHDT, CDR2 YNNKEL (reference sequence). The CDR3 sequence is 14 residues long. The CDR3, as DNA: TGTGCCAGCAGCCAAGATGGAGGGCCCTATGGCTACACCTTC. It yields the protein CASSQDGGPYGYTF.

This chain links TRBV5-1 with TRBJ1-3; D may be TRBD1 (5 bases). Deletions cut 3 bases from V and 8 bases from J, with 12 bases between. CDR1 and CDR2 from the germline V gene are SGHRS and YFSETQ. The CDR3 consists of 13 residues. CDR3 DNA: TGCGCCAGCAGCTCCTTTTGGGGGGACACCATATATTTT. It encodes CASSSFWGDTIYF. The variable domain in full, completed from reference TRBV5-1 and TRBJ1-3, reads KAGVTQTPRYLIKTRGQQVTLSCSPISGHRSVSWYQQTPGQGLQFLFEYFSETQRNKGNFPGRFSGRQFSNSRSEMNVSTLELGDSALYLCASSSFWGDTIYFGEGSWLTVV.

The chain links TRBV5-1 to TRBJ2-1; 10 nucleotides match TRBD1. The CDR3 loop spans 17 amino acids. The junction had 7 bases not matched to a gene; V was cut back by 4 bases and J by 0 bases. Germline-derived CDR1 and CDR2 are SGHRS and YFSETQ. The CDR3 coding sequence is TGCGCCAGCAGCCTCGGGACAGGGGCGATCTCCTACAATGAGCAGTTCTTC. Its translation: CASSLGTGAISYNEQFF.

This clone was detected a few times. The J gene is TRBJ1-6, the V gene TRBV5-8; D unresolved. Germline loops: CDR1 SGHTS, CDR2 YDEGEE. This CDR3 spans 12 amino acids. Deletions cut 2 bases from V and 11 bases from J, with 8 bases between. The CDR3 DNA sequence: TGTGCCAGCAGCTTCGGGAATACACCCCTCCACTTT. Translating gives CASSFGNTPLHF.

The chain combines TRBV2 with TRBJ1-5; 8 bases are shared with TRBD1. The V segment lost 3 bases and the J segment 4 bases; nucleotides outside the gene matches: 5. The CDR3 consists of 15 residues. Germline loops: CDR1 SNHLY, CDR2 FYNNEI. Written as DNA, the CDR3 is TGTGCCAGCAGTGAGGGACAGGTTCGAAATCAGCCCCAGCATTTT. As protein: CASSEGQVRNQPQHF.

The chain uses TRBV7-6 and TRBJ1-4, with D possibly being TRBD1 (6 bases). V lost 0 bases to trimming and J lost 2 bases, with 10 bases between them. There are 16 residues in the CDR3. CDR1 is SGHVS and CDR2 is FNYEAQ in the germline V gene. As DNA, the CDR3 is TGTGCCAGCAGCTTAGCGGGGGGGGGCACTAATGAAAAACTGTTTTTT. Amino acids: CASSLAGGGTNEKLFF.

The rearrangement joins TRBV7-7 to TRBJ2-1; TRBD1 is a possible D gene (6 bases). V lost 5 bases and J 0 bases, leaving 11 bases between the germline ends. The CDR3 length is 15 residues. The V gene's germline CDR1 is SSHAT and CDR2 FNYEAQ (reference sequence). The CDR3: CASSIRDTSYNEQFF. CDR3 DNA: TGTGCCAGCAGCATCCGGGACACCTCCTACAATGAGCAGTTCTTC.

The chain is built from TRBV2 and TRBJ1-2; 10 bases are a match to TRBD1. CDR1 and CDR2 (germline): SNHLY, FYNNEI. The CDR3 length is 15 residues. V trimming: 1 base; J trimming: 4 bases; junction bases outside the gene matches: 3. CDR3 sequence reads: CASSEGGQGIYGYTF. CDR3 sequence (DNA): TGTGCCAGCAGTGAAGGGGGACAGGGGATCTATGGCTACACCTTC.

The V call is TRBV5-1, the J call TRBJ1-5; D uncertain. V was trimmed by 0 bases and J by 3 bases, leaving 13 bases between them. The CDR3 contains 16 residues. Germline CDR1 and CDR2: SGHRS and YFSETQ. The CDR3 sequence is CASSLGAGLNNQPQHF. As DNA, the CDR3 is TGCGCCAGCAGCTTGGGGGCAGGTTTAAACAATCAGCCCCAGCATTTT.

The count of this clone is one. The V call is TRBV7-9, the J call TRBJ2-3; TRBD1 agrees at 9 bases. V was pared by 5 bases and J by 5 bases, with 8 bases of the junction left unmatched. This CDR3 is built from 15 residues. Germline-derived CDR1 and CDR2 are SEHNR and FQNEAQ (reference sequence). The DNA for the CDR3 is TGTGCCAGCAGCCGGACAGGGGCGGGCGAAGATACGCAGTATTTT. Translating gives CASSRTGAGEDTQYF. Full variable domain (rest looked up from reference TRBV7-9 and TRBJ2-3): DTGVSQNPRHKITKRGQNVTFRCDPISEHNRLYWYRQTLGQGPEFLTYFQNEAQLEKSRLLSDRFSAERPKGSFSTLEIQRTEQGDSAMYLCASSRTGAGEDTQYFGPGTRLTVL.

This rearrangement joins TRBV30 to TRBJ1-5; 7 positions match TRBD1. The CDR3 length is 13 residues. The trim removed 5 bases at V and 5 bases at J, leaving 6 bases unmatched. Germline CDR1 is GTSNPN and CDR2 is SVGIG (reference sequence). CDR3 sequence (DNA): TGTGCCTGGGAAAGGGGGCTTGATCAGCCCCAGCATTTT. Its protein product is CAWERGLDQPQHF. Based on the CDR3 plus reference TRBV30 and TRBJ1-5, the full variable domain is SQTIHQWPATLVQPVGSPLSLECTVEGTSNPNLYWYRQAAGRGLQLLFYSVGIGQISSEVPQNLSASRPQDRQFILSSKKLLLSDSGFYLCAWERGLDQPQHFGDGTRLSIL.

The chain links TRBV12-3 or TRBV12-4 to TRBJ2-7, with D unclear. V gave up 7 bases and J gave up 2 bases, with 12 bases separating them. The CDR3 sequence is 13 residues long. CDR3 residues: CASTPPSAYEQYF. CDR3 coding DNA: TGTGCCAGCACCCCCCCGAGTGCCTACGAGCAGTACTTC.

This clone was recorded a few times. The chain is built from TRBV7-2 and TRBJ1-4; D unresolved. V was pared by 1 base and J by 3 bases, with 9 bases between. The CDR3 covers 15 residues. Germline-derived CDR1 and CDR2 are SGHTA and FQGNSA. The CDR3 DNA is TGTGCCAGCAGCTTAGGGGGAGGACCTAATGAAAAACTGTTTTTT. Translated, it gives CASSLGGGPNEKLFF.

V and J are TRBV9 and TRBJ2-1; TRBD1 agrees at 7 bases. The CDR3 is 14 residues long. The V segment lost 3 bases and the J segment 6 bases; nucleotides outside the gene matches: 6. CDR1 SGDLS and CDR2 YYNGEE come from the germline V gene. In DNA, the CDR3 is TGTGCCAGCAGCGCCCTCGGACAGGTCAATGAGCAGTTCTTC. Encoded protein: CASSALGQVNEQFF. Together with reference TRBV9 and TRBJ2-1, the CDR3 gives the full variable domain: DSGVTQTPKHLITATGQRVTLRCSPRSGDLSVYWYQQSLDQGLQFLIQYYNGEERAKGNILERFSAQQFPDLHSELNLSSLELGDSALYFCASSALGQVNEQFFGPGTRLTVL.

V usage is TRBV19 and J usage is TRBJ1-1; unclear D gene. From germline, CDR1 is LNHDA and CDR2 SQIVND (reference sequence). V was clipped by 11 bases and J by 2 bases, with 9 bases between them. This CDR3 has 11 amino acids. The CDR3 protein is CACGQNTEAFF. CDR3 DNA: TGTGCCTGCGGCCAAAACACTGAAGCTTTCTTT.

The rearrangement joins TRBV30 to TRBJ2-7; 10 bases align to TRBD1. V dropped 5 bases and J dropped 5; count of bases not matched to a gene: 15. CDR3 length: 16 amino acids. Per germline, CDR1 GTSNPN and CDR2 SVGIG (reference sequence). The CDR3 nucleotides are TGTGCCTGGGGGGGACAGGGGTCATCTGTAGGCCACGAGCAGTACTTC. Translating gives CAWGGQGSSVGHEQYF.

A single count supports this clone. This chain links TRBV7-3 with TRBJ2-1, with D unresolved. CDR3 length equals 12 residues. Germline V gene lookup returns CDR1 SGHTA and CDR2 FQGTGA. The ends were cut back, 5 bases at V and 8 bases at J, with 10 bases in the middle. The CDR3 coding sequence is TGTGCCAGCAGCCCTAACTCCTATGAGCAGTTCTTC. Its protein product is CASSPNSYEQFF.

J is TRBJ2-5 and V is TRBV7-6; 9 bases line up with TRBD2. From germline, CDR1 is SGHVS and CDR2 FNYEAQ. Losses at the gene ends were 1 base for V and 5 bases for J; bases not matched to a gene: 11. CDR3 length equals 17 residues. For the CDR3, the DNA is TGTGCCAGCAGCTTAGGGGCGGGGGGGCTCTTCGAGGAGACCCAGTACTTC. Translating gives CASSLGAGGLFEETQYF.

This chain links TRBV4-1 with TRBJ2-7; TRBD1 is a possible D gene (5 bases). The CDR3 runs 15 residues. Deletions cut 4 bases from V and 0 bases from J, with 13 bases between. The germline V gene has CDR1 MGHRA and CDR2 YSYEKL. The CDR3 nucleotides are TGCGCCAGCAGCCCCCTAAGGGGCAGCTCCTACGAGCAGTACTTC. Translated: CASSPLRGSSYEQYF.

The chain has TRBV5-5 and TRBJ1-4; 7 nucleotides agree with TRBD1. Germline CDR1 and CDR2: SGHKS and YYEKEE (reference sequence). With V trimmed by 4 bases and J by 6 bases, 6 bases remained unmatched. This CDR3 has 14 amino acids. CDR3 protein: CASSRTGGDEKLFF. CDR3 in DNA: TGTGCCAGCAGCAGGACAGGAGGAGATGAAAAACTGTTTTTT.

The chain is built from TRBV27 and TRBJ1-2; the D gene is possibly TRBD1 (5 bases). Germline CDR1 and CDR2: MNHEY and SMNVEV (reference sequence). The V gene lost 8 bases and the J gene lost 7 bases, with 17 bases spanning the gap. The CDR3 loop spans 13 amino acids. CDR3 DNA: TGTGCCAGCTTTTCCCTGACAGCGCGTGGCTACACCTTC. It is translated as CASFSLTARGYTF.

The V and J genes are TRBV6-1 and TRBJ1-2; 10 positions agree with TRBD1. The trim removed 4 bases at V and 5 bases at J, leaving 10 bases unmatched. This CDR3 contains 16 residues. The germline CDR1 and CDR2 sequences are MNHNS and SASEGT. The CDR3 loop is CASSAPGTGVTYGYTF. CDR3 nucleotides: TGTGCCAGCAGTGCCCCCGGGACAGGGGTGACATATGGCTACACCTTC.

This clone was seen a few times. The chain joins TRBV7-9 to TRBJ1-3, with a weak D call TRBD1 (6 bases). In germline, CDR1 is SEHNR, CDR2 FQNEAQ (reference sequence). Trimming pared 3 bases from V and 0 bases from J, leaving 21 bases between. The CDR3 has 19 amino acids. The CDR3 loop is CASSLEGQRTIFSGNTIYF. The DNA for the CDR3 is TGTGCCAGCAGCTTGGAAGGACAGCGCACCATTTTCTCTGGAAACACCATATATTTT.

The chain employs TRBV2 and TRBJ2-5, with a weak D call TRBD1 (6 bases). The CDR3 consists of 15 residues. Germline V lookup: CDR1 SNHLY, CDR2 FYNNEI. Trimming shortened V by 7 bases and J by 5 bases, and 20 bases separated the two germline ends. The CDR3 reads CASNEAGALGETQYF. The CDR3 DNA sequence: TGTGCCAGCAATGAGGCAGGGGCCCTGGGGGAGACCCAGTACTTC.

This clone has only one observation. This rearrangement joins TRBV5-1 to TRBJ2-7, with D maybe TRBD2 (6 bases). The CDR3 consists of 12 residues. V was shortened by 4 bases and J by 2 bases, with 7 bases between the two germline ends. CDR1 SGHRS and CDR2 YFSETQ come from the germline V gene. The CDR3 reads CASSGGTYEQYF. CDR3 DNA: TGCGCCAGCAGCGGAGGGACCTACGAGCAGTACTTC.

This clone was counted once. The J gene is TRBJ1-1, the V gene TRBV12-3 or TRBV12-4; 7 bases match TRBD1. The CDR3 sequence is 13 residues long. V trimming: 7 bases; J trimming: 3 bases; junction bases outside the gene matches: 5. The CDR3 DNA sequence: TGTGCCAGCACGGACGACAGGGACACTGAAGCTTTCTTT. It encodes CASTDDRDTEAFF.

The rearrangement links TRBV7-8 to TRBJ2-3; a weak D match, TRBD2 (5 bases). The germline V gene encodes CDR1 SGHVS and CDR2 FQNEAQ. The ends were cut back, 4 bases at V and 0 bases at J, with 17 bases in the middle. This CDR3 has 17 residues. CDR3 nucleotide sequence: TGTGCCAGCAGCTCTCCGGGGATGAAAACTAGCACAGATACGCAGTATTTT. Translating it yields CASSSPGMKTSTDTQYF.

The chain joins TRBV28 to TRBJ1-5, with 10 bases fitting TRBD1. This CDR3 has 16 residues. Germline CDR1 and CDR2: MDHEN and SYDVKM. J lost 9 bases, V lost 6 bases, and 14 bases had no gene match. For the CDR3, the DNA is TGTGCCAGCAGGGGGGCCGGGACAGGGGATCCCTGGCCCCAGCATTTT. As protein: CASRGAGTGDPWPQHF.

The chain uses TRBV12-5 and TRBJ1-5, with 11 bases fitting TRBD1. CDR1 is LGHNT and CDR2 is FRNRAP in the germline V gene. J was trimmed by 6 bases and V by 6 bases; bases with no gene match: 7. This CDR3 is 15 amino acids long. The CDR3 region has the DNA TGTGCTAGTGGAACCGGGACAGGGGGGGTTCAGCCCCAGCATTTT. Translation gives CASGTGTGGVQPQHF.

This clone was observed a few times. The chain has TRBV3-1 (or the pseudogene TRBV3-2) and TRBJ1-3, with D possibly being TRBD1 (5 bases). V lost 2 bases, J lost 3 bases, and 11 bases lay in between. CDR3 length: 15 residues. Germline V gene data show CDR1 as LGHDT and CDR2 as YNNKEL (reference sequence). CDR3 DNA sequence: TGTGCCAGCAGCCAACAACCGGGGGTTGGAAACACCATATATTTT. This codes for CASSQQPGVGNTIYF.